The sequence of this T cell receptor beta chain was determined in a study of T cells in Graves' hyperthyroidism and ophthalmopathy. Per the germline V gene, CDR1 is ENHRY and CDR2 is SYGVKD. CDR3 size: 14 residues. V shed 6 bases and J shed 0 bases, with 9 bases lying between them. The TCR beta CDR3 regions underwent amplification using RNA transcripts as the source. When the TCR CDR3 underwent first-round RT-PCR, the HTBI primer set was used. TCRdb called the multiplex PCR reads again in MiXCR, with one record for every CDR3 protein. Among about 540,000 distinct CDR3 sequences, about 45% were seen once, and the ten largest hold about 7.9%.

The chain combines TRBV10-3 with TRBJ1-5, with no clear D. The source is a woman aged 18-29 years with Graves' hyperthyroidism. The sample comprised peripheral blood or thyroid tissue (not recorded which). The CDR3 nucleotides read TGTGCCATCAGCGGGGAGAATAGCAATCAGCCCCAGCATTTT. Residues: CAISGENSNQPQHF.